A single sample gave rise to the 8 T cell receptor beta chains below, sequenced in a study of blood T cell repertoires in COVID-19. Generated by immunoSEQ multiplex PCR, the TCRdb table keeps only in-frame clones and is missing some. The sample lists more than 60,000 clones; roughly four fifths were seen once. The sample taken for sequencing was peripheral blood. Receptors were obtained from a man aged 55 to 70 with acute or convalescent COVID-19.

The gene calls are TRBV6-4 and TRBJ2-1; 8 nucleotides line up with TRBD2. Germline V gene lookup returns CDR1 MRHNA and CDR2 SNTAGT. This CDR3 comprises 19 residues. The J segment lost 0 bases and the V segment lost 3 bases, leaving 13 bases of the junction unmatched. For the CDR3, the DNA is TGTGCCAGCAGTGAGCGTCGAGTTAGCGGGGCTAGCTCCTACAATGAGCAGTTCTTC. Translated: CASSERRVSGASSYNEQFF.

This rearrangement joins TRBV11-2 to TRBJ1-4, with D maybe TRBD1 (5 bases). Germline CDR1 SGHAT, CDR2 FQNNGV. With 5 bases removed from V and 8 bases from J, the gap between germline ends came to 9 bases. The CDR3 has 12 amino acids. CDR3 region: CASSGQWEKLFF. CDR3 nucleotide sequence: TGTGCCAGCAGCGGACAATGGGAAAAACTGTTTTTT.

Only a few counts were recorded for this clone. This chain joins TRBV5-6 and TRBJ2-7, with TRBD2 matching over 9 bases. Germline V gives CDR1 SGHDT, CDR2 YYEEEE. The CDR3 totals 14 residues. Trimming cost V 2 bases and J 0 bases; bases outside gene matches: 0. CDR3: CASSLAGGSYEQYF. The CDR3 coding sequence is TGTGCCAGCAGCTTAGCGGGGGGCTCCTACGAGCAGTACTTC.

CDR3 nucleotide sequence: TGTGCCAGCAGTTTATCACAGGGGGTTGATTCACCCCTCCACTTT. Protein: CASSLSQGVDSPLHF. The chain couples TRBV28 to TRBJ1-6; 8 bases align to TRBD1. The CDR3 covers 15 residues. CDR1 is MDHEN, CDR2 SYDVKM, per germline. V was pared by 1 base and J by 8 bases, with 4 bases of the junction left unmatched.

The chain is built from TRBV7-6 and TRBJ2-1, with 9 bases identical to TRBD2. The V and J ends lost 2 bases and 3 bases, in that order; junction bases with no gene match: 2. In germline, CDR1 is SGHVS, CDR2 FNYEAQ. The CDR3 is 15 residues long. CDR3 residues: CASSLLAGVYNEQFF. The CDR3 nucleotides read TGTGCCAGCAGCTTATTAGCGGGAGTCTACAATGAGCAGTTCTTC.

This clone came up a few times. V usage is TRBV23-1 and J usage is TRBJ2-7; 13 positions match TRBD2. TRBV23-1 is identified as an open reading frame with a role that is uncertain. V lost 4 bases to trimming and J lost 1 base; unmatched junction nucleotides: 4. The CDR3 length is 16 residues. The CDR3 protein is CASSPRLAGGSYEQYF. CDR3 bases: TGCGCCAGCAGTCCCCGACTAGCGGGGGGTTCCTACGAGCAGTACTTC.

V gene TRBV5-1 combines with J gene TRBJ2-5; the D is unclear. The CDR3 has 12 residues. From germline, CDR1 is SGHRS and CDR2 YFSETQ. The V end was cut by 5 bases, the J end by 5 bases, with 10 bases between. The DNA for the CDR3 is TGCGCCAGCAGTACTAATGGGGAGACCCAGTACTTC. Its translation: CASSTNGETQYF.

The J gene is TRBJ2-2, the V gene TRBV9; 11 positions agree with TRBD2. This CDR3 region has 16 residues. The germline CDR1 and CDR2 sequences are SGDLS and YYNGEE. Trimming at V came to 0 bases and at J to 6 bases, leaving 4 bases not matched to a gene. The CDR3 region has the DNA TGTGCCAGCAGCGTAGAACTAGCGGGAGACGCCGGGGAGCTGTTTTTT. This gives the protein CASSVELAGDAGELFF.